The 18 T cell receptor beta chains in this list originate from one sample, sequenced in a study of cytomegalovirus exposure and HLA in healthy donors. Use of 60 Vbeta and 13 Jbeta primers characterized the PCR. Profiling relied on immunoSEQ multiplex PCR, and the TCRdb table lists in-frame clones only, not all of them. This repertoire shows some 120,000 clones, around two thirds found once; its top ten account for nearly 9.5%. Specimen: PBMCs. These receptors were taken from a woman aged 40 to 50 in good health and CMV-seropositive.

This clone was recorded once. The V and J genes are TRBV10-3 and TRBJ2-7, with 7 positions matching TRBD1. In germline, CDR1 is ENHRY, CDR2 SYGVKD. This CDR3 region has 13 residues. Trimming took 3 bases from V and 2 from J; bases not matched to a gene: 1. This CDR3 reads CAISDRGTYEQYF. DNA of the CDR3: TGTGCCATCAGTGACAGGGGGACCTACGAGCAGTACTTC.

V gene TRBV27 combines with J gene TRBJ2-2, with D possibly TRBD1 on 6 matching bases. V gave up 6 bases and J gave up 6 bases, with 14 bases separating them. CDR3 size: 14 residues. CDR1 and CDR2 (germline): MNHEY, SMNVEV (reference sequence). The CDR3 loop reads CASSLQGIAGELFF. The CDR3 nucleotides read TGTGCCAGCAGCCTACAGGGTATAGCCGGGGAGCTGTTTTTT.

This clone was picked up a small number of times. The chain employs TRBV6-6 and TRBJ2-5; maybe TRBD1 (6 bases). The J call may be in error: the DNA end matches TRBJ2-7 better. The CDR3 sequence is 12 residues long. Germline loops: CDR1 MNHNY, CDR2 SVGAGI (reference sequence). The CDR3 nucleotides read TGTGCCAGCAGTGGGGCAGGGGTCGAGCAGTACTTC. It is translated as CASSGAGVEQYF.

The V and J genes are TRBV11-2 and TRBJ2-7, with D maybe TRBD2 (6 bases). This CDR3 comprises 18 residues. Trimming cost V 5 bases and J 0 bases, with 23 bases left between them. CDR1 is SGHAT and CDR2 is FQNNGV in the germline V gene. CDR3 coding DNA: TGTGCCAGCAGCCCCTCCCCGAGGCCGCGGGGCGGCTCCTACGAGCAGTACTTC. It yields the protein CASSPSPRPRGGSYEQYF.

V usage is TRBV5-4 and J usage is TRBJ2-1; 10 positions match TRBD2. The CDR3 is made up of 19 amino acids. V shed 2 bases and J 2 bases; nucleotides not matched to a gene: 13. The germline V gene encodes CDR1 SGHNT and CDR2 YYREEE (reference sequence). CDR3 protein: CASSLGAGLAGVTYNEQFF. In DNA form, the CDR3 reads TGTGCCAGCAGCTTAGGTGCCGGGCTAGCGGGAGTCACCTACAATGAGCAGTTCTTC. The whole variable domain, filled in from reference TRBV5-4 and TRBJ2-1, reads ETGVTQSPTHLIKTRGQQVTLRCSSQSGHNTVSWYQQALGQGPQFIFQYYREEENGRGNFPPRFSGLQFPNYSSELNVNALELDDSALYLCASSLGAGLAGVTYNEQFFGPGTRLTVL.

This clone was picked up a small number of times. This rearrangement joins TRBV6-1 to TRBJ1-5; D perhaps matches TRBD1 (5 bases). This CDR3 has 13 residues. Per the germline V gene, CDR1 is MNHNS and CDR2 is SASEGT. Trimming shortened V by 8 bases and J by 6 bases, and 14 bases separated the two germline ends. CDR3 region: CASCYQGSQPQHF. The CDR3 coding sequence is TGTGCCAGCTGTTATCAGGGTAGTCAGCCCCAGCATTTT.

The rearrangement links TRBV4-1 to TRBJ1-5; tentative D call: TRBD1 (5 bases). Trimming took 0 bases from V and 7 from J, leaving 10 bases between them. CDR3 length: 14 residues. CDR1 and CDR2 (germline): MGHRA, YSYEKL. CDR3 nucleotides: TGCGCCAGCAGCCAAGACAGGGTCGGCCAGCCCCAGCATTTT. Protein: CASSQDRVGQPQHF.

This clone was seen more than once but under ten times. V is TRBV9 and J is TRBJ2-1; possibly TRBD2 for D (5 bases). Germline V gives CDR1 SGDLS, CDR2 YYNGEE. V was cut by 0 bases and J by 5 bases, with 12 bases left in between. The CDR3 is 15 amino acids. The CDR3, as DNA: TGTGCCAGCAGCGTAGTGGGAGATGGAGACAATGAGCAGTTCTTC. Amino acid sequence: CASSVVGDGDNEQFF.

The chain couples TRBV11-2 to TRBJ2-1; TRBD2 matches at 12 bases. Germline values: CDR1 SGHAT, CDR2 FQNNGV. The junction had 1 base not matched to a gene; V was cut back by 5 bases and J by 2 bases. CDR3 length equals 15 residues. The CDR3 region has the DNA TGTGCCAGCAGCCGGACTAGCGGGGCCTACAATGAGCAGTTCTTC. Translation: CASSRTSGAYNEQFF.

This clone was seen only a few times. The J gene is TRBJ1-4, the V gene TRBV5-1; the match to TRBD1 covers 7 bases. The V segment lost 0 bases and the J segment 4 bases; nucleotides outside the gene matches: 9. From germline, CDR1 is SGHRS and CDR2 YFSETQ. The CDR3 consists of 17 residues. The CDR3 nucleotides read TGCGCCAGCAGCTTGGCTTATCCGGGACAGAGTAATGAAAAACTGTTTTTT. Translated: CASSLAYPGQSNEKLFF.

Here the CDR3 reads CASSLHGTSGYNEQFF. CDR3 bases: TGTGCCAGCAGCCTACACGGGACTAGCGGCTACAATGAGCAGTTCTTC. The chain combines TRBV4-2 with TRBJ2-1, with 11 positions matching TRBD2. The germline CDR1 and CDR2 sequences are LGHNA and YNFKEQ. V dropped 4 bases and J dropped 3; count of bases not matched to a gene: 5. This CDR3 region has 16 residues.

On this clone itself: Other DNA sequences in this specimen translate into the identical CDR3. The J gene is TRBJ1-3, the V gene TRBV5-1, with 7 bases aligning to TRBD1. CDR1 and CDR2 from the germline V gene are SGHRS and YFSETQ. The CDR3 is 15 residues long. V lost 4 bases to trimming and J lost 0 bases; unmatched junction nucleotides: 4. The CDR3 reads CASSRDRDSGNTIYF. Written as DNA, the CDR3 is TGCGCCAGCAGCCGAGACAGGGACTCTGGAAACACCATATATTTT.

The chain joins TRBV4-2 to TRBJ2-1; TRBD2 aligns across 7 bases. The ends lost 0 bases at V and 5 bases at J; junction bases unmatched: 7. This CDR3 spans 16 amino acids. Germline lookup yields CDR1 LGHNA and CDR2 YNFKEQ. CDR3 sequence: CASSQDGLAEHNEQFF. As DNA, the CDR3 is TGTGCCAGCAGCCAAGACGGGCTAGCGGAACACAATGAGCAGTTCTTC.

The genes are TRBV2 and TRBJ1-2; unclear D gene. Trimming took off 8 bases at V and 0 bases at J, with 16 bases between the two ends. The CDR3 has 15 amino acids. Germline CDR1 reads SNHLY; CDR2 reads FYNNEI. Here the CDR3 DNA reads TGTGCCAGCGCCCCCCTTCTTCGGGCTAACTATGGCTACACCTTC. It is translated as CASAPLLRANYGYTF.

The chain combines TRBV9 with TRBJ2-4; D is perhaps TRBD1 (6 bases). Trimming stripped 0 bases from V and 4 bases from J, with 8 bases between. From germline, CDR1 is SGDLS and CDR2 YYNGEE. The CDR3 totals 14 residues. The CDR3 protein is CASSVGTAKNIQYF. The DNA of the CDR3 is TGTGCCAGCAGCGTAGGGACAGCGAAAAACATTCAGTACTTC.

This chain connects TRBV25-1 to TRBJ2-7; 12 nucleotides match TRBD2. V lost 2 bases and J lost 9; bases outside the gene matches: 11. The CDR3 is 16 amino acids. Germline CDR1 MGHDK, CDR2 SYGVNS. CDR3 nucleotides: TGTGCCAGCAGTGAACCGGTAACTAGCGGGAGGAAGAGGCAGTACTTC. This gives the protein CASSEPVTSGRKRQYF.

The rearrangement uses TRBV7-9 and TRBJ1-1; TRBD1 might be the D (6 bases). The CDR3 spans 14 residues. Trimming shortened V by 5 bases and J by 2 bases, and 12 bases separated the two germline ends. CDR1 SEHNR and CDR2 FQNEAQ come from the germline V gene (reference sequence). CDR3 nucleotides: TGTGCCAGCAGCGACCACAGGGCTAACACTGAAGCTTTCTTT. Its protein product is CASSDHRANTEAFF. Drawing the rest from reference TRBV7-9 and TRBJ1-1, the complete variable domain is DTGVSQNPRHKITKRGQNVTFRCDPISEHNRLYWYRQTLGQGPEFLTYFQNEAQLEKSRLLSDRFSAERPKGSFSTLEIQRTEQGDSAMYLCASSDHRANTEAFFGQGTRLTVV.

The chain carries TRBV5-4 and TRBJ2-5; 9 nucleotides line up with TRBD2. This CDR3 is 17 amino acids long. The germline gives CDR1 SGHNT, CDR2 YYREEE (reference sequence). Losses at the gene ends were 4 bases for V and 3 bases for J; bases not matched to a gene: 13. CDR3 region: CASSQMKGAGGEETQYF. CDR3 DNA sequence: TGTGCCAGCAGCCAAATGAAGGGAGCGGGAGGAGAAGAGACCCAGTACTTC.